This T cell receptor beta chain was captured in a study of blood T cell repertoires in COVID-19 (dated by TCRdb to the early 2020s). Describing the broader study: The collaborator samples originated in the United States, Italy and Spain and spanned the acute and convalescent phases of COVID-19. Where available, HLA class I and class II types were obtained from metadata supplied by the sample provider rather than from assay-based typing. Deeply sampled blood TCRbeta repertoires from subjects exposed to, actively infected with, or recovered from COVID-19 were included in the dataset. The sample metadata nearly always contained a de-identified subject ID, COVID-19 status, age in years and sex. The samples were drawn from the first 160 participants of the ongoing ImmuneRACE study and from some 1,300 subjects provided by 6 global collaborators. The repertoires were released in a freely available public database meant as a resource for research on the immune response to SARS-CoV-2. The material from the prospective study consisted of cDNA or gDNA derived from T cells, B-cell-depleted T cells, or PBMCs.

The germline V and J ends show losses of 2 bases and 5 bases respectively, and no gene match explains 4 bases of the junction. The CDR3, from cysteine to phenylalanine, totals 15 residues. Just the 45-base CDR3 DNA is kept, in frame starting at base 1. CDR1 SGHTA and CDR2 FQGNSA are derived from the germline V gene. As for this clone: Its antigen has not been determined. One base away there is no much larger clone; base qualities are not given.

TCRbeta CDR3 regions were amplified from genomic DNA by means of the immunoSEQ Assay, a bias-controlled multiplex PCR. The study's processing was this. Nucleated cell counts per sample were estimated from amplification of reference gene primers within the assay. To quantify the absolute abundance of each unique TCRbeta CDR3 rearrangement, sequence reads were collapsed and filtered. Productive Simpson clonality was computed per sample as the square root of Simpson's diversity index over productive rearrangements. TCRdb's version of the immuneACCESS table is confined to in-frame rearrangements and falls short of the full clone set. An unresolved V gene accounts for under half of the shortfall where checked; the remainder is of unknown origin. D and trimming come from the DNA, and the V and J calls and clone size come from that table. In this sample the table shows roughly 81,000 clones, 91% of which occur a single time. The ten largest account for 1.5% to 2% of the sample.

Whole blood was collected in K2EDTA tubes by collaborating institutions according to the institutions' own protocols. For TCRbeta analysis, collaborator samples were shipped as frozen whole blood, as isolated PBMCs, or as DNA extracted from either sample type. Broad study findings and their caveats: Clinical and demographic metadata were provided uncurated, with the amount varying by source and participant.

The sample comprised peripheral blood. In this chain, TRBV7-2 is recombined with TRBJ2-5; 11 bases in the middle match TRBD2. The receptor was isolated from a woman aged 45-59 years in a cohort sampled during active COVID-19. The DNA sequence reads TGTGCCAGCAGCTTAAAGGGACTAGCGGTGGAGACCCAGTACTTC. Translated, it gives CASSLKGLAVETQYF.